The 23 T cell receptor beta chains below all came from one sample that was sequenced in a study of T cell responses to AZD1222 COVID-19 vaccine. The protocol was immunoSEQ multiplex PCR, while the TCRdb copy is restricted to in-frame clones and leaves out a portion. The sample consists of 150,000 to 160,000 clones, about 87% of them appearing once. The sequencing here drew on peripheral blood, taken on day 0 of AZD1222 vaccination. Receptors originate from an adult in good health.

In DNA form, the CDR3 reads TGTGCCAGCAGCTGGGGGGCGAACACTGAAGCTTTCTTT. Protein product: CASSWGANTEAFF. This chain links TRBV14 with TRBJ1-1; D might be TRBD1 (6 bases). Germline V gene sequence: CDR1 SGHDN, CDR2 FVKESK. This CDR3 has 13 residues. Trimming stripped 5 bases from V and 1 base from J, with 8 bases between.

The genes are TRBV28 and TRBJ1-6; D unclear. CDR3 length equals 12 residues. The germline CDR1 and CDR2 sequences are MDHEN and SYDVKM. The germline V and J ends were trimmed by 1 base and 10 bases, with 5 bases remaining between them. The CDR3 coding sequence is TGTGCCAGCAGTTTATCAGAGTCACCCCTCCACTTT. Its translation: CASSLSESPLHF.

This chain joins TRBV7-2 and TRBJ2-6, with 12 bases that match TRBD1. Germline V CDR1 and CDR2: SGHTA, FQGNSA. J was trimmed by 4 bases and V by 0 bases; bases with no gene match: 10. The CDR3 is 20 residues long. Written as DNA, the CDR3 is TGTGCCAGCAGCTTAGCGATTGGGGGACAGGGGGCATCAGGGGCCAACGTCCTGACTTTC. It encodes CASSLAIGGQGASGANVLTF.

The rearrangement uses TRBV6-5 and TRBJ1-3; D possibly corresponds to TRBD1 (5 bases). This CDR3 comprises 14 residues. V shed 6 bases and J shed 0 bases, with 9 bases lying between them. Germline V gene sequence: CDR1 MNHEY, CDR2 SVGAGI. The CDR3 DNA is TGTGCCAGCAGCCGGGGGGTCTCTGGAAACACCATATATTTT. Amino acids: CASSRGVSGNTIYF.

This clone was seen more than once but under ten times. The chain carries TRBV6-2 or TRBV6-3 and TRBJ2-7; D gene ambiguous. Germline V gene data show CDR1 as MNHEY and CDR2 as SVGEGT. The CDR3 extends over 11 amino acids. V lost 4 bases to trimming and J lost 3 bases, with 4 bases between them. The CDR3 DNA follows: TGTGCCAGCAGTTGGTTCTACGAGCAGTACTTC. Translation: CASSWFYEQYF.

This clone has a handful of counts. The chain uses TRBV2 and TRBJ1-2, with a possible D match to TRBD1 (6 bases). V shed 4 bases and J shed 1 base, with 10 bases lying between them. The CDR3 extends over 14 amino acids. Germline loops: CDR1 SNHLY, CDR2 FYNNEI. This CDR3 is CASSARGDNYGYTF. In nucleotides, the CDR3 is TGTGCCAGCAGTGCTAGGGGGGATAACTATGGCTACACCTTC. Together with reference TRBV2 and TRBJ1-2, the CDR3 gives the full variable domain: EPEVTQTPSHQVTQMGQEVILRCVPISNHLYFYWYRQILGQKVEFLVSFYNNEISEKSEIFDDQFSVERPDGSNFTLKIRSTKLEDSAMYFCASSARGDNYGYTFGSGTRLTVV.

This clone was picked up one time. The chain's CDR3 is CASSSSTSGVKETQYF. DNA for the CDR3: TGTGCCAGCAGTTCCTCCACTAGCGGGGTAAAAGAGACCCAGTACTTC. This rearrangement joins TRBV6-2 or TRBV6-3 to TRBJ2-5, with TRBD2 matching 10 bases. J gave up 3 bases and V 4 bases, and 8 bases lay outside the gene matches. The CDR3 is made up of 16 amino acids. The germline V gene encodes CDR1 MNHEY and CDR2 SVGEGT.

This CDR3 is CAIRGPVGYTF. In DNA, the CDR3 is TGTGCCATCCGGGGGCCAGTTGGCTACACCTTC. This sequence joins TRBV10-3 and TRBJ1-2; tentative D call: TRBD1 (6 bases). Germline V gene lookup returns CDR1 ENHRY and CDR2 SYGVKD. The CDR3 runs 11 residues. The V end was cut by 8 bases, the J end by 7 bases, with 11 bases between.

The chain couples TRBV7-3 to TRBJ2-2; 7 bases align to TRBD2. The V gene end was trimmed by 0 bases and the J gene end by 2 bases; junction bases not matched to a gene: 3. The CDR3 runs to 16 residues. CDR1 and CDR2 from the germline V gene are SGHTA and FQGTGA. Here the CDR3 reads CASSLTPSGNTGELFF. CDR3 bases: TGTGCCAGCAGCTTAACGCCTAGCGGAAACACCGGGGAGCTGTTTTTT.

The chain recombines TRBV3-1 (or the pseudogene TRBV3-2) with TRBJ2-7; D possibly corresponds to TRBD1 (5 bases). V lost 4 bases and J lost 6, with 16 bases in between. Germline assignment: CDR1 LGHDT and CDR2 YNNKEL (reference sequence). The CDR3 loop spans 14 amino acids. CDR3 residues: CASSLGPFQGEQYF. Written as DNA, the CDR3 is TGTGCCAGCAGCCTCGGTCCTTTTCAGGGCGAGCAGTACTTC.

V usage is TRBV5-5 and J usage is TRBJ1-5; tentative D call: TRBD1 (6 bases). CDR1 and CDR2 from the germline V gene are SGHKS and YYEKEE (reference sequence). The CDR3 sequence is 15 residues long. V was clipped by 4 bases and J by 0 bases, with 11 bases between them. CDR3 region: CASSVQDSSNQPQHF. The DNA of the CDR3 is TGTGCCAGCAGCGTGCAGGACAGTAGCAATCAGCCCCAGCATTTT.

The rearrangement links TRBV6-5 to TRBJ1-4, with 8 bases that match TRBD1. Germline V gives CDR1 MNHEY, CDR2 SVGAGI. This CDR3 comprises 13 residues. With V trimmed by 6 bases and J by 8 bases, 5 bases remained unmatched. DNA of the CDR3: TGTGCCAGCAGCGGACAGGGACAGGAAAAACTGTTTTTT. This codes for CASSGQGQEKLFF.

The chain links TRBV3-1 (or the pseudogene TRBV3-2) to TRBJ1-1, with unresolved D. The V gene's germline CDR1 is LGHDT and CDR2 YNNKEL (reference sequence). The CDR3 sequence is 14 residues long. The V and J ends lost 1 base and 2 bases respectively, with 8 bases between them. CDR3 DNA sequence: TGTGCCAGCAGCCAAGTTACCCAAAACACTGAAGCTTTCTTT. The encoded protein is CASSQVTQNTEAFF.

The chain uses TRBV7-9 and TRBJ2-6, with 15 bases lining up with TRBD2. Germline V gene sequence: CDR1 SEHNR, CDR2 FQNEAQ (reference sequence). J was trimmed by 2 bases and V by 5 bases; bases with no gene match: 4. This CDR3 has 18 residues. The CDR3 coding sequence is TGTGCCAGCAGCCCAGGGACTAGCGGGGGGCCTGGGGCCAACGTCCTGACTTTC. Protein: CASSPGTSGGPGANVLTF.

The chain carries TRBV7-9 and TRBJ1-2; 8 bases fit TRBD1. The CDR3 covers 15 residues. Trimming cost V 5 bases and J 4 bases; bases outside gene matches: 9. From germline, CDR1 is SEHNR and CDR2 FQNEAQ (reference sequence). The CDR3 DNA follows: TGTGCCAGCAGCCTGGGACAGGCTGCCCCCTATGGCTACACCTTC. It is translated as CASSLGQAAPYGYTF.

The CDR3 bases are TGTGCCAGCATTCGTGAGGGGGACAGGGGATTGTCCTATAATTCACCCCTCCACTTT. It encodes CASIREGDRGLSYNSPLHF. The V and J genes are TRBV21-1 and TRBJ1-6; the tabulated D call, TRBD1, remains unverified against the DNA. TRBV21-1 is marked as a pseudogene. The length of the CDR3 is 19 residues.

The rearrangement links TRBV19 to TRBJ1-3; D unclear. Germline V gene sequence: CDR1 LNHDA, CDR2 SQIVND (reference sequence). V was trimmed by 3 bases and J by 0 bases, leaving 12 bases between them. CDR3 size: 16 residues. The CDR3 sequence is CASSIMHTDSGNTIYF. In nucleotides, the CDR3 is TGTGCCAGTAGTATTATGCACACGGACTCTGGAAACACCATATATTTT.

The chain combines TRBV3-1 (or the pseudogene TRBV3-2) with TRBJ1-2, with TRBD1 as a possible D gene (5 bases). V was clipped by 2 bases and J by 11 bases, with 15 bases between them. The CDR3 is 13 residues long. The V gene's germline CDR1 is LGHDT and CDR2 YNNKEL (reference sequence). The CDR3 DNA reads TGTGCCAGCAGCCAACGGGACCCCACTAGGTACACCTTC. This encodes CASSQRDPTRYTF.

The rearrangement joins TRBV6-2 or TRBV6-3 to TRBJ1-1; D call uncertain. The CDR3 covers 18 residues. Deletions cut 0 bases from V and 1 base from J, with 18 bases between. The germline V gene encodes CDR1 MNHEY and CDR2 SVGEGT. CDR3 sequence (DNA): TGTGCCAGCAGTTACTCGACTGGTCGTGGTGACTGGAACACTGAAGCTTTCTTT. Its protein is CASSYSTGRGDWNTEAFF.

This sequence joins TRBV28 and TRBJ1-5, with D possibly matching TRBD1 (6 bases). The CDR3 consists of 16 residues. CDR1 is MDHEN and CDR2 is SYDVKM in the germline V gene. Trimming stripped 4 bases from V and 0 bases from J, with 13 bases between. The CDR3 DNA is TGTGCCAGCAGTTGGGGGGGGGCTTATAGCAATCAGCCCCAGCATTTT. It specifies CASSWGGAYSNQPQHF.

The J gene is TRBJ2-1, the V gene TRBV6-5, with TRBD1 matching 9 bases. CDR3 length: 15 amino acids. From germline, CDR1 is MNHEY and CDR2 SVGAGI. J lost 8 bases, V lost 11 bases, and 16 bases had no gene match. In nucleotides, the CDR3 is TGTGCCGCCCGCAGCCCGGACAGGGGAAGGTATGAGCAGTTCTTC. The encoded protein is CAARSPDRGRYEQFF.

The chain recombines TRBV10-1 with TRBJ2-4; D call uncertain. Trimming pared 3 bases from V and 1 base from J, leaving 7 bases between. This CDR3 is 14 amino acids long. CDR1 and CDR2 (germline): WNHNN, SYGVQD (reference sequence). CDR3 bases: TGCGCCAGCAGTGAAGGGCGGGCCAAAAACATTCAGTACTTC. Translated, it gives CASSEGRAKNIQYF.

The rearrangement links TRBV5-1 to TRBJ2-3; 12 bases are a match to TRBD2. CDR1 and CDR2 from the germline V gene are SGHRS and YFSETQ. The CDR3 loop spans 14 amino acids. With V trimmed by 9 bases and J by 4 bases, 6 bases remained unmatched. CDR3 bases: TGCGCCACCAAACTAGCGGGGGGCGCAGATACGCAGTATTTT. This codes for CATKLAGGADTQYF.